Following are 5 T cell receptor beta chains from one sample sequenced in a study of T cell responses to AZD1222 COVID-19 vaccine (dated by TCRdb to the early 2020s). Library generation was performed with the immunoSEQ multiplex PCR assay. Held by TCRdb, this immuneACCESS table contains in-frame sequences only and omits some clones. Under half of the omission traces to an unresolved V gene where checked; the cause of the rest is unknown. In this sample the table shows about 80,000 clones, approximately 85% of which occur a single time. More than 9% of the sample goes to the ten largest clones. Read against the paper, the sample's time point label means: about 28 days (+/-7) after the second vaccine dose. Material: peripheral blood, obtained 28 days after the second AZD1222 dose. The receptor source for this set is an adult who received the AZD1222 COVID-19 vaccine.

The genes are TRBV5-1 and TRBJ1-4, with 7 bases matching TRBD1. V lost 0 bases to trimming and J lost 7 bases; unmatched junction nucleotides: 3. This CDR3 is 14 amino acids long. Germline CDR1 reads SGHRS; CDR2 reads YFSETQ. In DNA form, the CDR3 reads TGCGCCAGCAGCTTGGTTCCAGGGGGTGAAAAACTGTTTTTT. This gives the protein CASSLVPGGEKLFF.

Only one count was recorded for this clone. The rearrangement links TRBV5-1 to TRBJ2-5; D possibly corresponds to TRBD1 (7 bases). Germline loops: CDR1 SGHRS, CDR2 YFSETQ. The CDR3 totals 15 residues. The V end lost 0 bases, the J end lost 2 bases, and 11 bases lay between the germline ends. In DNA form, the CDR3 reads TGCGCCAGCAGCTTGGGTCAGGGGGGACAAGAGACCCAGTACTTC. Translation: CASSLGQGGQETQYF.

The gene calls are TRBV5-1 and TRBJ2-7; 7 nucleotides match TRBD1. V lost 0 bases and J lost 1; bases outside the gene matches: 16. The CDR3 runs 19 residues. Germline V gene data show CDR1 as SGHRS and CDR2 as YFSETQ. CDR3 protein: CASSLGPTLRDRPSYEQYF. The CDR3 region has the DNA TGCGCCAGCAGCTTGGGCCCTACCCTCCGGGACAGACCTTCCTACGAGCAGTACTTC.

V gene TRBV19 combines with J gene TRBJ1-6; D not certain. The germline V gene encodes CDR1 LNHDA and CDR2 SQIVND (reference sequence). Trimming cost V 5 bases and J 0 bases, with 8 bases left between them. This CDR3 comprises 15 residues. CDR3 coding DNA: TGTGCCAGTAGTCTACAAGACTCCTATAATTCACCCCTCCACTTT. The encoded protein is CASSLQDSYNSPLHF.

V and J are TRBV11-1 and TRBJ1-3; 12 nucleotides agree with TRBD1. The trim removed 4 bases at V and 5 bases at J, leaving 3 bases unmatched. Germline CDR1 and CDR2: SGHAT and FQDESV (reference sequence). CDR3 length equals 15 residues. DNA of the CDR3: TGTGCCAGCAGCTCGGGACAGGGGGCGCGAAACACCATATATTTT. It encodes CASSSGQGARNTIYF.